Below, 14 T cell receptor beta chains from the same sample are listed, as sequenced in a study of OX40 agonist ivuxolimab in advanced cancers. Produced via immunoSEQ multiplex PCR; TCRdb's table is partial and in-frame only. The sample contains 77,000 or so clones, about 90% of which appear only once. Sequencing was performed on CD4+ or CD8+ T cells sorted from blood, taken in a trial of the OX40 agonist ivuxolimab. All receptors come from an adult with an advanced solid tumor such as melanoma, head and neck, liver or kidney cancer.

This sequence joins TRBV2 and TRBJ1-5; weak D call: TRBD1 (5 bases). This CDR3 region has 13 residues. Germline loops: CDR1 SNHLY, CDR2 FYNNEI. V dropped 6 bases and J dropped 2 bases, with 8 bases sitting between them. In DNA form, the CDR3 reads TGTGCCAGCAGGGGGGATGGCAATCAGCCCCAGCATTTT. Its protein product is CASRGDGNQPQHF.

The J gene is TRBJ2-7, the V gene TRBV18, with D possibly being TRBD1 (5 bases). V was pared by 6 bases and J by 4 bases, with 22 bases between. Germline CDR1 reads KGHSH; CDR2 reads LQKENI. The CDR3 sequence is 16 residues long. Written as DNA, the CDR3 is TGTGCCAGCTCCCGTGGGCAGGGCGCCGACTTATACGAGCAGTACTTC. The encoded protein is CASSRGQGADLYEQYF.

The chain combines TRBV27 with TRBJ2-1; tentatively, D is TRBD1 (6 bases). V lost 6 bases and J 10 bases, leaving 19 bases between the germline ends. Germline values: CDR1 MNHEY, CDR2 SMNVEV (reference sequence). The CDR3 extends over 14 amino acids. The CDR3 DNA reads TGTGCCAGCAGGGCCCAGGGGTATGTGTCGGAGCAGTTCTTC. Translation gives CASRAQGYVSEQFF.

The chain recombines TRBV5-1 with TRBJ2-6; D tentatively reads TRBD1 or TRBD2 (5 bases each). Germline CDR1 SGHRS, CDR2 YFSETQ. The V gene lost 2 bases and the J gene lost 0 bases, with 15 bases spanning the gap. The CDR3 has 18 amino acids. CDR3 in amino acids: CASSFVGPGGSGANVLTF. DNA for the CDR3: TGCGCCAGCAGCTTCGTGGGACCTGGCGGCTCTGGGGCCAACGTCCTGACTTTC.

This rearrangement joins TRBV9 to TRBJ1-2; 8 nucleotides line up with TRBD1. Germline V lookup: CDR1 SGDLS, CDR2 YYNGEE. V was pared by 0 bases and J by 4 bases, with 5 bases of the junction left unmatched. The CDR3 is 15 amino acids. CDR3 nucleotides: TGTGCCAGCAGCGTAGAGACAGGGGCCGCCTATGGCTACACCTTC. This codes for CASSVETGAAYGYTF. The entire variable domain, with the rest obtained from reference TRBV9 and TRBJ1-2, is as follows: DSGVTQTPKHLITATGQRVTLRCSPRSGDLSVYWYQQSLDQGLQFLIQYYNGEERAKGNILERFSAQQFPDLHSELNLSSLELGDSALYFCASSVETGAAYGYTFGSGTRLTVV.

CDR3 nucleotides: TGTGCCAGCAGTAGATCAGGGAGGACTGAAGCTTTCTTT. It is translated as CASSRSGRTEAFF. This chain uses TRBV27 with TRBJ1-1; a possible D gene is TRBD1 (5 bases). The CDR3 totals 13 residues. V was shortened by 5 bases and J by 5 bases, with 12 bases between the two germline ends. Germline lookup yields CDR1 MNHEY and CDR2 SMNVEV (reference sequence).

V is TRBV5-1 and J is TRBJ2-2; the D gene could be TRBD1 or TRBD2 (5 bases each). Germline values: CDR1 SGHRS, CDR2 YFSETQ. The CDR3 totals 16 residues. Trimming took 1 base from V and 4 from J, leaving 14 bases between them. The CDR3 sequence is CASSLPRGEGTGELFF. In nucleotides, the CDR3 is TGCGCCAGCAGCTTGCCTAGGGGCGAGGGCACCGGGGAGCTGTTTTTT.

The gene calls are TRBV11-2 and TRBJ1-4, with D tentatively TRBD1 (5 bases). This CDR3 is 16 amino acids long. Deletions cut 2 bases from V and 2 bases from J, with 12 bases between. CDR1 and CDR2 (germline): SGHAT, FQNNGV. This CDR3 reads CASSLSGGATNEKLFF. The CDR3 coding sequence is TGTGCCAGCAGCTTAAGTGGGGGAGCGACTAATGAAAAACTGTTTTTT. Together with reference TRBV11-2 and TRBJ1-4, the CDR3 gives the full variable domain: EAGVAQSPRYKIIEKRQSVAFWCNPISGHATLYWYQQILGQGPKLLIQFQNNGVVDDSQLPKDRFSAERLKGVDSTLKIQPAKLEDSAVYLCASSLSGGATNEKLFFGSGTQLSVL.

This chain connects TRBV29-1 to TRBJ2-2, with 14 bases lining up with TRBD2. The junction had 3 bases not matched to a gene; V was cut back by 2 bases and J by 4 bases. CDR1 SQVTM and CDR2 ANQGSEA come from the germline V gene. The CDR3 is made up of 16 amino acids. In DNA form, the CDR3 reads TGCAGCGTTGAAAGCGGGACTAGCGGGGGCACCGGGGAGCTGTTTTTT. This gives the protein CSVESGTSGGTGELFF.

The chain has TRBV19 and TRBJ1-3, with a possible D match to TRBD1 (5 bases). V was shortened by 6 bases and J by 4 bases, with 13 bases between the two germline ends. There are 14 residues in the CDR3. Germline V lookup: CDR1 LNHDA, CDR2 SQIVND (reference sequence). DNA of the CDR3: TGTGCCAGTAGACGACAGACGGACGGAAACACCATATATTTT. Residues: CASRRQTDGNTIYF.

The chain uses TRBV6-5 and TRBJ2-3; D is perhaps TRBD1 (6 bases). V lost 8 bases to trimming and J lost 6 bases, with 21 bases between them. CDR1 and CDR2 (germline): MNHEY, SVGAGI. The CDR3 has 15 residues. The CDR3 is CASSHRALMGDTQYF. The CDR3, as DNA: TGTGCCAGCTCTCACAGGGCTCTGATGGGGGATACGCAGTATTTT.

The chain employs TRBV10-3 and TRBJ2-7; TRBD2 matches at 14 bases. This CDR3 comprises 17 residues. CDR1 and CDR2 from the germline V gene are ENHRY and SYGVKD. J lost 5 bases, V lost 6 bases, and 12 bases had no gene match. CDR3 residues: CAIRSITGLAGAHEQYF. The CDR3 DNA reads TGTGCCATCAGATCAATAACGGGACTAGCGGGAGCCCACGAGCAGTACTTC.

Details on this clone: Other nucleotide sequences from this sample produce the same CDR3. This chain connects TRBV11-1 to TRBJ2-2; TRBD1 might be the D (5 bases). Germline loops: CDR1 SGHAT, CDR2 FQDESV (reference sequence). The length of the CDR3 is 15 residues. Deletions cut 7 bases from V and 4 bases from J, with 16 bases between. This chain's CDR3 is CASTSRGLSTGELFF. In DNA form, the CDR3 reads TGTGCCAGCACCTCAAGGGGTCTGAGCACCGGGGAGCTGTTTTTT.

This chain joins TRBV19 and TRBJ2-3; 7 bases are shared with TRBD1. Germline CDR1 reads LNHDA; CDR2 reads SQIVND (reference sequence). The CDR3 is 16 amino acids. J gave up 0 bases and V 7 bases, and 10 bases lay outside the gene matches. The CDR3 coding sequence is TGTGCCAGTACTCCCGGGACAGAAACTAGCACAGATACGCAGTATTTT. Translated, it gives CASTPGTETSTDTQYF. The full variable domain, its missing parts supplied by reference TRBV19 and TRBJ2-3, is DGGITQSPKYLFRKEGQNVTLSCEQNLNHDAMYWYRQDPGQGLRLIYYSQIVNDFQKGDIAEGYSVSREKKESFPLTVTSAQKNPTAFYLCASTPGTETSTDTQYFGPGTRLTVL.